This entry lists 8 T cell receptor beta chains sequenced from one sample in a study of blood T cell repertoires in COVID-19 (dated by TCRdb to 2018 to 2020). Library construction relied on the immunoSEQ multiplex PCR assay. In TCRdb, the immuneACCESS table is reduced to in-frame sequences with V and J assigned. These tables do not hold every clone; where another copy was compared, an unresolved V gene accounts for under half, and the others remain unexplained. This sample holds about 210,000 clones; 80% were observed only once. The ten largest clones represent about 13% of the sample. The sample consisted of peripheral blood. Receptors were obtained from a human donor in a cohort sampled during active COVID-19.

The gene calls are TRBV19 and TRBJ2-7, with TRBD1 matching over 8 bases. CDR3 length: 15 residues. Germline lookup yields CDR1 LNHDA and CDR2 SQIVND (reference sequence). J lost 2 bases, V lost 0 bases, and 3 bases had no gene match. The CDR3 loop is CASSIDGQGPYEQYF. CDR3 in DNA: TGTGCCAGTAGTATAGACGGACAGGGTCCCTACGAGCAGTACTTC. Filled out from reference TRBV19 and TRBJ2-7, the complete variable domain reads DGGITQSPKYLFRKEGQNVTLSCEQNLNHDAMYWYRQDPGQGLRLIYYSQIVNDFQKGDIAEGYSVSREKKESFPLTVTSAQKNPTAFYLCASSIDGQGPYEQYFGPGTRLTVT.

The CDR3 spells CAVQQGTYNEQFF. The CDR3, as DNA: TGTGCCGTCCAACAGGGGACTTACAATGAGCAGTTCTTC. This chain links TRBV11-2 with TRBJ2-1, with D possibly being TRBD1 (7 bases). The germline V gene has CDR1 SGHAT and CDR2 FQNNGV. The CDR3 is 13 residues long. The germline V and J ends were trimmed by 11 bases and 4 bases, with 15 bases remaining between them.

This chain joins TRBV18 and TRBJ2-7; D possibly corresponds to TRBD2 (6 bases). There are 16 residues in the CDR3. Trimming left V 1 base short and J 3 bases short, with 16 bases between. Per germline, CDR1 KGHSH and CDR2 LQKENI. The CDR3 region is CASSPLRRDSNYEQYF. The CDR3 DNA sequence: TGTGCCAGCTCACCACTTAGGCGGGACTCAAACTACGAGCAGTACTTC.

The J gene is TRBJ2-3, the V gene TRBV28; 7 nucleotides line up with TRBD1. This CDR3 has 15 amino acids. CDR1 MDHEN and CDR2 SYDVKM come from the germline V gene. Trimming cost V 3 bases and J 1 base; bases outside gene matches: 4. CDR3 sequence (DNA): TGTGCCAGCAGTTTCGACAGGGCTGGCACAGATACGCAGTATTTT. Protein sequence: CASSFDRAGTDTQYF.

The rearrangement uses TRBV19 and TRBJ2-2; TRBD1 is a possible D gene (5 bases). This CDR3 is built from 15 residues. Germline loops: CDR1 LNHDA, CDR2 SQIVND (reference sequence). V lost 1 base and J 6 bases, leaving 12 bases between the germline ends. The CDR3: CASSIGRARAGELFF. The CDR3 DNA sequence: TGTGCCAGTAGTATAGGCAGGGCAAGAGCCGGGGAGCTGTTTTTT.

The chain recombines TRBV27 with TRBJ2-3; 13 positions match TRBD2. V lost 5 bases to trimming and J lost 0 bases; unmatched junction nucleotides: 5. The germline V gene encodes CDR1 MNHEY and CDR2 SMNVEV (reference sequence). This CDR3 has 17 amino acids. For the CDR3, the DNA is TGTGCCAGCAGTCCAAGGACTAGCGGGAGTAGCACAGATACGCAGTATTTT. The encoded protein is CASSPRTSGSSTDTQYF.

This chain's CDR3 is CASSLDRGSNQPQHF. Here the CDR3 DNA reads TGTGCCAGCAGCTTGGATAGGGGTAGCAATCAGCCCCAGCATTTT. The chain joins TRBV5-8 to TRBJ1-5; D is perhaps TRBD1 (5 bases). Germline lookup yields CDR1 SGHTS and CDR2 YDEGEE. Trimming left V 0 bases short and J 0 bases short, with 7 bases between. This CDR3 spans 15 amino acids.

This chain uses TRBV7-2 with TRBJ2-4, with TRBD2 identical over 9 bases. The J segment lost 8 bases and the V segment lost 1 base, leaving 6 bases of the junction unmatched. Germline values: CDR1 SGHTA, CDR2 FQGNSA. CDR3 size: 15 residues. CDR3 loop: CASSLGETSGDIQYF. The CDR3 DNA follows: TGTGCCAGCAGCTTAGGCGAGACTAGCGGCGACATTCAGTACTTC.